These T cell receptor beta chains were read from a single sample in a study of cytomegalovirus exposure and HLA in healthy donors. The data were produced by immunoSEQ multiplex PCR, yet TCRdb's version contains in-frame clones alone and is incomplete. The data contain 90,000 to 110,000 clones, about 85% of them seen just once; the ten biggest clones take up under 4.5%. What was sequenced was PBMCs. The receptors were sampled from a woman aged 18-29 years in good health and CMV-seropositive. CDR3s include the opening cysteine and the closing phenylalanine or tryptophan. A D gene is named only where the DNA matches it firmly. Size is stated for part of the rows, as once, few or many counts, or as a class when the clone is expanded.

D gene: .; J gene: TRBJ1-3; V gene: TRBV7-2; clone size: .; CDR3 protein: CASSAGGKISGNTIYF; CDR3 DNA: TGTGCCAGCAGCGCCGGGGGGAAGATCTCTGGAAACACCATATATTTT
D gene: .; J gene: TRBJ1-4; V gene: TRBV5-1; clone size: .; CDR3 protein: CASSLARRFNEKLFF; CDR3 DNA: TGCGCCAGCAGCTTGGCCAGGAGGTTTAACGAAAAACTGTTTTTT
D gene: TRBD2; J gene: TRBJ2-2; V gene: TRBV5-4; clone size: .; CDR3 protein: CASSPSGSDTGELFF; CDR3 DNA: TGTGCCAGCAGTCCTAGCGGGAGCGACACCGGGGAGCTGTTTTTT
D gene: .; J gene: TRBJ2-1; V gene: TRBV6-5; clone size: few; CDR3 protein: CASTRGEGYNEQFF; CDR3 DNA: TGTGCCAGCACACGGGGAGAGGGCTACAATGAGCAGTTCTTC
D gene: TRBD1; J gene: TRBJ1-3; V gene: TRBV6-5; clone size: .; CDR3 protein: CASSLQGSGNTIYF; CDR3 DNA: TGTGCCAGCAGCCTACAGGGGTCTGGAAACACCATATATTTT
D gene: .; J gene: TRBJ1-1; V gene: TRBV7-9; clone size: .; CDR3 protein: CASSLAQASLAFF; CDR3 DNA: TGTGCCAGCAGCTTAGCGCAGGCCTCATTGGCTTTCTTT
D gene: .; J gene: TRBJ2-1; V gene: TRBV27; clone size: .; CDR3 protein: CASSFRRPVGNEQFF; CDR3 DNA: TGTGCCAGCAGTTTTCGGAGGCCCGTGGGTAATGAGCAGTTCTTC
D gene: .; J gene: TRBJ2-7; V gene: TRBV4-1; clone size: .; CDR3 protein: CASSQHLGTLSYEQYF; CDR3 DNA: TGCGCCAGCAGCCAACATCTCGGGACACTTTCCTACGAGCAGTACTTC
D gene: TRBD1; J gene: TRBJ2-5; V gene: TRBV2; clone size: .; CDR3 protein: CASGGQGQETQYF; CDR3 DNA: TGTGCCAGCGGGGGACAGGGCCAAGAGACCCAGTACTTC
D gene: TRBD2; J gene: TRBJ2-1; V gene: TRBV30; clone size: .; CDR3 protein: CAYSGRAVPGEQFF; CDR3 DNA: TGTGCTTATAGCGGGAGGGCCGTCCCGGGTGAGCAGTTCTTC
D gene: .; J gene: TRBJ1-1; V gene: TRBV19; clone size: .; CDR3 protein: CASTTRTEMNTEAFF; CDR3 DNA: TGTGCCAGTACTACCCGGACAGAAATGAACACTGAAGCTTTCTTT
D gene: .; J gene: TRBJ1-1; V gene: TRBV21-1; clone size: .; CDR3 protein: CASSNRVRRANTEAFF; CDR3 DNA: TGTGCCAGCAGCAACAGGGTCAGAAGGGCGAACACTGAAGCTTTCTTT
D gene: .; J gene: TRBJ2-2; V gene: TRBV12-5; clone size: .; CDR3 protein: CASAPPGVRQNTGELFF; CDR3 DNA: TGTGCTAGTGCCCCGCCGGGGGTCCGACAGAACACCGGGGAGCTGTTTTTT
D gene: .; J gene: TRBJ1-2; V gene: TRBV12-5; clone size: once; CDR3 protein: CASGLGTGGGYGYTF; CDR3 DNA: TGTGCTAGTGGTTTAGGCACGGGGGGCGGCTATGGCTACACCTTC
D gene: .; J gene: TRBJ1-2; V gene: TRBV28; clone size: .; CDR3 protein: CASNGNPYGYTF; CDR3 DNA: TGTGCCAGCAACGGGAATCCCTATGGCTACACCTTC
D gene: TRBD1; J gene: TRBJ1-2; V gene: TRBV29-1; clone size: .; CDR3 protein: CSDGTGAGYGYTF; CDR3 DNA: TGCAGCGACGGGACAGGGGCCGGCTATGGCTACACCTTC
D gene: .; J gene: TRBJ2-3; V gene: TRBV29-1; clone size: .; CDR3 protein: CSVELLAPRTDTQYF; CDR3 DNA: TGCAGCGTTGAATTGCTAGCACCTCGCACAGATACGCAGTATTTT
D gene: .; J gene: TRBJ2-7; V gene: TRBV10-3; clone size: .; CDR3 protein: CATGQSEQYF; CDR3 DNA: TGTGCCACCGGACAGTCCGAGCAGTACTTC
D gene: .; J gene: TRBJ1-2; V gene: TRBV28; clone size: .; CDR3 protein: CASSSGRGSHYGYTF; CDR3 DNA: TGTGCCAGCAGTTCCGGCAGGGGATCCCACTATGGCTACACCTTC
D gene: TRBD1; J gene: TRBJ1-4; V gene: TRBV7-9; clone size: .; CDR3 protein: CASSLGGTGGEKLFF; CDR3 DNA: TGTGCCAGCAGCTTAGGAGGGACAGGGGGTGAAAAACTGTTTTTT
D gene: .; J gene: TRBJ1-4; V gene: TRBV28; clone size: .; CDR3 protein: CASRLQGTNEKLFF; CDR3 DNA: TGTGCCAGCAGGCTACAGGGAACTAATGAAAAACTGTTTTTT
D gene: TRBD2; J gene: TRBJ2-7; V gene: TRBV5-1; clone size: .; CDR3 protein: CASSLALAGGYEQYF; CDR3 DNA: TGCGCCAGCAGCTTGGCACTAGCGGGAGGATACGAGCAGTACTTC
D gene: TRBD2; J gene: TRBJ2-1; V gene: TRBV5-4; clone size: .; CDR3 protein: CASSRSGGVSYNEQFF; CDR3 DNA: TGTGCCAGCAGCCGGAGCGGGGGCGTTTCCTACAATGAGCAGTTCTTC
D gene: .; J gene: TRBJ2-7; V gene: TRBV28; clone size: .; CDR3 protein: CASSFRVGGRGEQYF; CDR3 DNA: TGTGCCAGCAGTTTTCGGGTAGGGGGTCGGGGCGAGCAGTACTTC
D gene: TRBD2; J gene: TRBJ2-7; V gene: TRBV11-2; clone size: .; CDR3 protein: CASSFGTSGGYEQYF; CDR3 DNA: TGTGCCAGCAGCTTCGGGACTAGCGGGGGTTACGAGCAGTACTTC
D gene: .; J gene: TRBJ2-2; V gene: TRBV11-3; clone size: .; CDR3 protein: CASSLYEFNTGELFF; CDR3 DNA: TGTGCCAGCAGCCTTTATGAGTTTAACACCGGGGAGCTGTTTTTT
D gene: TRBD1; J gene: TRBJ2-1; V gene: TRBV5-4; clone size: .; CDR3 protein: CASSLGPRDRAYNEQFF; CDR3 DNA: TGTGCCAGCAGCTTGGGGCCCCGGGACAGGGCCTACAATGAGCAGTTCTTC
D gene: .; J gene: TRBJ2-3; V gene: TRBV5-4; clone size: .; CDR3 protein: CASSPMTKMGTDTQYF; CDR3 DNA: TGTGCCAGCAGCCCAATGACTAAAATGGGCACAGATACGCAGTATTTT
D gene: TRBD1; J gene: TRBJ1-1; V gene: TRBV10-2; clone size: .; CDR3 protein: CASSEAGGSYTEAFF; CDR3 DNA: TGCGCCAGCAGTGAGGCAGGGGGCTCATATACTGAAGCTTTCTTT
D gene: TRBD2; J gene: TRBJ2-5; V gene: TRBV11-2; clone size: once; CDR3 protein: CASSSTSGGQETQYF; CDR3 DNA: TGTGCCAGCAGCTCGACTAGCGGGGGCCAAGAGACCCAGTACTTC